This T cell receptor beta chain was documented in a study of OX40 agonist ivuxolimab in advanced cancers. Study background: People who had prior anti-PD-1, anti-PD-L1 or anti-CTLA-4 therapy could take part, and less than 50% had some. Study outcomes and limitations: Expanded clones were, on average, more numerous in CD8+ T cells than in CD4+.

Germline-derived CDR1 and CDR2 are LNHDA and SQIVND (reference sequence). V shed 2 bases and J 4 bases; nucleotides not matched to a gene: 10. The CDR3 extends over 17 amino acids. Autoimmune disease history or systemic immunosuppression led to patient exclusion. With baseline, cycle 4 day 1, and cycle 7 day 1 as timepoints, blood was sampled. TCRdb's table, derived via immunoSEQ multiplex PCR, lists solely in-frame clones and lacks some. The data show approximately 70,000 clones, with 88% seen just once and roughly 1% held by the top ten. About this clone itself: The antigen is not known.

The receptor's source is an adult with an advanced solid tumor such as melanoma, head and neck, liver or kidney cancer. Sequencing was performed on CD4+ or CD8+ T cells sorted from blood, taken in a trial of the OX40 agonist ivuxolimab. The chain uses TRBV19 and TRBJ2-1, with 8 bases identical to TRBD2. CDR3 DNA sequence: TGTGCCAGTAGTATAAATAAGGGACTAGAAGTATACAATGAGCAGTTCTTC. Translating it yields CASSINKGLEVYNEQFF. Filled out from reference TRBV19 and TRBJ2-1, the complete variable domain reads DGGITQSPKYLFRKEGQNVTLSCEQNLNHDAMYWYRQDPGQGLRLIYYSQIVNDFQKGDIAEGYSVSREKKESFPLTVTSAQKNPTAFYLCASSINKGLEVYNEQFFGPGTRLTVL.